This T cell receptor beta chain was recorded in a study of cytomegalovirus exposure and HLA in healthy donors. Study context: HLA-typed donors were the source of approximately 85 million unique TCRs, which an early data release held.

The length of the CDR3 is 12 residues. CDR1 and CDR2 (germline): SGHTA, FQGNSA. Between the trimmed V and J ends, which lost 5 bases and 6 bases, there was a span of 10 bases. Healthy individuals who donated bone marrow served as the donors. PCR primers comprised 60 Vbeta and 13 Jbeta primers. Sequencing used immunoSEQ multiplex PCR; TCRdb keeps in-frame clones, though not all of them. Among over 150,000 clones, 82% were seen once, and the ten largest hold about 0.1%. The V call is TRBV7-2, the J call TRBJ1-1; D not certain. Specimen: PBMCs. This clonotype was obtained from a boy aged 2-9 years in good health and CMV-seronegative. CDR3 sequence (DNA): TGTGCCAGCAGCCTATCTTTGGCTGAAGCTTTCTTT. Its protein product is CASSLSLAEAFF.